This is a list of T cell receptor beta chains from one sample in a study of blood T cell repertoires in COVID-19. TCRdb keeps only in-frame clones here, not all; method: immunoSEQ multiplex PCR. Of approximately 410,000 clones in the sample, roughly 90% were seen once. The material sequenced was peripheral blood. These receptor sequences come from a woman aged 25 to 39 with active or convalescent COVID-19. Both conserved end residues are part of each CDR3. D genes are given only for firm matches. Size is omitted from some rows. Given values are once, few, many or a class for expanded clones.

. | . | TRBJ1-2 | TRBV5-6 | TGTGCCAGCAGCTTGCCGGACAGCTATGGCTACACCTTC | CASSLPDSYGYTF
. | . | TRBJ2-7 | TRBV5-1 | TGCGCCAGCAGCTTGGGAAGGACAGAAGAGCAGTACTTC | CASSLGRTEEQYF
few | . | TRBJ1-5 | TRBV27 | TGTGCCAGCAGTTTATTTTCGGACAGCCGCAATCAGCCCCAGCATTTT | CASSLFSDSRNQPQHF
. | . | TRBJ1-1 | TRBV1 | TGCACCAGCAGCCAAGACCCCGGGGAAGCTTTCTTT | CTSSQDPGEAFF
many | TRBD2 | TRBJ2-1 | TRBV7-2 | TGTGCCAGCAGCCTCGGGACTAGCGGGAATGAGCAGTTCTTC | CASSLGTSGNEQFF
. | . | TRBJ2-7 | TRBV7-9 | TGTGCCAGCAGCTCGAGGGACTCCTACGAGCAGTACTTC | CASSSRDSYEQYF
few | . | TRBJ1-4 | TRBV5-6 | TGTGCCAGCAGCTCCCTCTCTGAAAAACTGTTTTTT | CASSSLSEKLFF
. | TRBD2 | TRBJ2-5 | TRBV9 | TGTGCCAGCAGCGTACAAAGCGGGGGAGAGACCCAGTACTTC | CASSVQSGGETQYF
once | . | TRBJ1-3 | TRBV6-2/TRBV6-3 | TGTGCCAGCAGTTACCTGGACAGCAACTCTGGAAACACCATATATTTT | CASSYLDSNSGNTIYF
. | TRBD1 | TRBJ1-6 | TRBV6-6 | TGTGCCAGCGCCGGACAGGATAATTCACCCCTCCACTTT | CASAGQDNSPLHF
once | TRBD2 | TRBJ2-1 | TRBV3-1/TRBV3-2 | TGTGCCAGCAGCCAAGATCCGCTAGCGGGGGTCAATGAGCAGTTCTTC | CASSQDPLAGVNEQFF
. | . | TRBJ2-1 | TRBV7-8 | TGTGCCAGCAGCTTAGCGGAAGGGGGAGTCGGCCCCTACAATGAGCAGTTCTTC | CASSLAEGGVGPYNEQFF
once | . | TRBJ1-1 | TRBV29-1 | TGCAGCGCCCAGCTATCGAGGTACACTGAAGCTTTCTTT | CSAQLSRYTEAFF
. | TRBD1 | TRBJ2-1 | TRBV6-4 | TGTGCCAGCAGTGTTTCCGGGACAGGGGGCAATGAGCAGTTCTTC | CASSVSGTGGNEQFF
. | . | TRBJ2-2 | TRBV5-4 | TGTGCCAGCAGCTTGCGTGGAGGGCATTCGAACACCGGGGAGCTGTTTTTT | CASSLRGGHSNTGELFF
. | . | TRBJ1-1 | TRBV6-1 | TGTGCCAGCAGTGAAGGGCATCTGAACACTGAAGCTTTCTTT | CASSEGHLNTEAFF
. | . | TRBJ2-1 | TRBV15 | TGTGCCACCAGCAGAGAACCCGACACCTACAATGAGCAGTTCTTC | CATSREPDTYNEQFF
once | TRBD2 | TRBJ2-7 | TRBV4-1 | TGCGCCAGCAGCCAAGTTCTTGGGACAGCGGGAGGCCCCGACGAGCAGTACTTC | CASSQVLGTAGGPDEQYF
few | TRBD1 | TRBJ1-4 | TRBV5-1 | TGCGCCAGCAGCTGGGACAGACCTATGGAGGAAAAACTGTTTTTT | CASSWDRPMEEKLFF
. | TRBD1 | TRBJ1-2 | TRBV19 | TGTGCCAGTAGTATCGCCGGGACAGGTTATACTAACTATGGCTACACCTTC | CASSIAGTGYTNYGYTF
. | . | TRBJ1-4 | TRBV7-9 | TGTGCCAGCAGCTTCGGGGTATTAAGTGAAAAACTGTTTTTT | CASSFGVLSEKLFF
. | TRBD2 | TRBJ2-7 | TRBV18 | TGTGCCAGCTCACCAGGGACTAGCAAATACGAGCAGTACTTC | CASSPGTSKYEQYF
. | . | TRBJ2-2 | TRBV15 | TGTGCCACCAGCAGAGAATCCCCTCTATTGTCCGGGGAGCTGTTTTTT | CATSRESPLLSGELFF
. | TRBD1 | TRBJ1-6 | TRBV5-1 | TGCGCCAGCCGAGAACAGGGGAATAATTCACCCCTCCACTTT | CASREQGNNSPLHF
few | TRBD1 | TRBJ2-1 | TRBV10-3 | TGTGCCATCAGCCGGACAGGGGGATTTAATGAGCAGTTCTTC | CAISRTGGFNEQFF
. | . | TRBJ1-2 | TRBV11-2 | TGTGCCAGCAGCCCTAATCACCTCTATGGCTACACCTTC | CASSPNHLYGYTF
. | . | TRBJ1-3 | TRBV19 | TGTGCCAGTAGCTTCACTGCTACTGGAAACACCATATATTTT | CASSFTATGNTIYF
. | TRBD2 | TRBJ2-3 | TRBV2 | TGTGCCAGCACGGGGGGGAGAACAGATACGCAGTATTTT | CASTGGRTDTQYF
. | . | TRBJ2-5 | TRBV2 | TGTGCCAGCAGTGAAGCGCTTGGGCGGGTTGAGACCCAGTACTTC | CASSEALGRVETQYF
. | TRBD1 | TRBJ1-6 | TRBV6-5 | TGTGCCAGCAGAGGACAGGGGGCTTCACCCCTCCACTTT | CASRGQGASPLHF
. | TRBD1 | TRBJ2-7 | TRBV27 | TGTGCCAGCAGTTTGTGGACAGGACACTACGAGCAGTACTTC | CASSLWTGHYEQYF
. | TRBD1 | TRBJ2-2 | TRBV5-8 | TGTGCCAGCAGCCTAGACAGGGGGCATGCGAACACCGGGGAGCTGTTTTTT | CASSLDRGHANTGELFF
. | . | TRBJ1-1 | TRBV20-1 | TGCAGTGCTAGTTACCCACATAGGGGAACAGTCGAAGCTTTCTTT | CSASYPHRGTVEAFF